Listed below are T cell receptor beta chains from one sample, sequenced in a study of T cell responses to AZD1222 COVID-19 vaccine. Libraries were prepared by immunoSEQ multiplex PCR; TCRdb keeps only in-frame clonotypes and omits some of them. Of about 150,000 clones in the sample, approximately 90% were seen once. The specimen was peripheral blood, collected on day 0 of AZD1222 vaccination. The origin of the receptors is an adult in good health. CDR3s include the opening cysteine and the closing phenylalanine or tryptophan. A D gene is named only where the DNA matches it firmly.

J gene: TRBJ1-2; V gene: TRBV4-2; D gene: NA; CDR3 DNA: TGTGCCAGCAGCCAAGATCGGAGACTTTTATATACCTTC; CDR3 protein: CASSQDRRLLYTF
J gene: TRBJ1-2; V gene: TRBV27; D gene: TRBD1; CDR3 DNA: TGTGCCAGCAGTGTTGGGACAGGCAGGCGGGGCTACACCTTC; CDR3 protein: CASSVGTGRRGYTF
J gene: TRBJ1-1; V gene: TRBV30; D gene: NA; CDR3 DNA: TGTGCCTTGCTCGAGGGGGGAACTGAAGCTTTCTTT; CDR3 protein: CALLEGGTEAFF
J gene: TRBJ2-7; V gene: TRBV27; D gene: NA; CDR3 DNA: TGTGCCAGCAGTGGGGGTCGAGGGACCTACGAGCAGTACTTC; CDR3 protein: CASSGGRGTYEQYF
J gene: TRBJ1-4; V gene: TRBV28; D gene: NA; CDR3 DNA: TGTGCCAGCGGGGCTACAGGGCGGGGTGAAAAACTGTTTTTT; CDR3 protein: CASGATGRGEKLFF
J gene: TRBJ2-7; V gene: TRBV10-3; D gene: TRBD1; CDR3 DNA: TGTGCCATCAGCGCGGACAGGAGCTCCTACGAGCAGTACTTC; CDR3 protein: CAISADRSSYEQYF
J gene: TRBJ2-5; V gene: TRBV9; D gene: TRBD2; CDR3 DNA: TGTGCCAGCAGCGTCCTGGCGGGGGGGCAGGAGACCCAGTACTTC; CDR3 protein: CASSVLAGGQETQYF
J gene: TRBJ1-2; V gene: TRBV7-8; D gene: NA; CDR3 DNA: TGTGCCAGCAGCACAAGACAACCCCGGGACTATGGCTACACCTTC; CDR3 protein: CASSTRQPRDYGYTF
J gene: TRBJ1-1; V gene: TRBV5-4; D gene: NA; CDR3 DNA: TGTGCCAGCAGCTTGGAAGGTAGGAACACTGAAGCTTTCTTT; CDR3 protein: CASSLEGRNTEAFF
J gene: TRBJ1-3; V gene: TRBV3-1/TRBV3-2; D gene: NA; CDR3 DNA: TGTGCCAGCAGCCAAGATCTCAGCTCTGGAAACACCATATATTTT; CDR3 protein: CASSQDLSSGNTIYF
J gene: TRBJ2-7; V gene: TRBV2; D gene: TRBD2; CDR3 DNA: TGTGCCAGCAGTCCGGGACTAGCGGGCTACGAGCAGTACTTC; CDR3 protein: CASSPGLAGYEQYF
J gene: TRBJ2-3; V gene: TRBV18; D gene: TRBD1; CDR3 DNA: TGTGCCAGCTCACCGACAGGGGCTAAGGCAGATACGCAGTATTTT; CDR3 protein: CASSPTGAKADTQYF
J gene: TRBJ1-6; V gene: TRBV2; D gene: TRBD1; CDR3 DNA: TGTGCCAGAGGCCGGGACAGTGAAAATTCACCCCTCCACTTT; CDR3 protein: CARGRDSENSPLHF
J gene: TRBJ1-2; V gene: TRBV7-2; D gene: NA; CDR3 DNA: TGTGCCAGCAGCCTTTTGGGGGGGGCAGGGGATGGCTACACCTTC; CDR3 protein: CASSLLGGAGDGYTF
J gene: TRBJ1-4; V gene: TRBV11-2; D gene: NA; CDR3 DNA: TGTGCCAGCAGCCCACAGGGTTTGGCTAATGAAAAACTGTTTTTT; CDR3 protein: CASSPQGLANEKLFF